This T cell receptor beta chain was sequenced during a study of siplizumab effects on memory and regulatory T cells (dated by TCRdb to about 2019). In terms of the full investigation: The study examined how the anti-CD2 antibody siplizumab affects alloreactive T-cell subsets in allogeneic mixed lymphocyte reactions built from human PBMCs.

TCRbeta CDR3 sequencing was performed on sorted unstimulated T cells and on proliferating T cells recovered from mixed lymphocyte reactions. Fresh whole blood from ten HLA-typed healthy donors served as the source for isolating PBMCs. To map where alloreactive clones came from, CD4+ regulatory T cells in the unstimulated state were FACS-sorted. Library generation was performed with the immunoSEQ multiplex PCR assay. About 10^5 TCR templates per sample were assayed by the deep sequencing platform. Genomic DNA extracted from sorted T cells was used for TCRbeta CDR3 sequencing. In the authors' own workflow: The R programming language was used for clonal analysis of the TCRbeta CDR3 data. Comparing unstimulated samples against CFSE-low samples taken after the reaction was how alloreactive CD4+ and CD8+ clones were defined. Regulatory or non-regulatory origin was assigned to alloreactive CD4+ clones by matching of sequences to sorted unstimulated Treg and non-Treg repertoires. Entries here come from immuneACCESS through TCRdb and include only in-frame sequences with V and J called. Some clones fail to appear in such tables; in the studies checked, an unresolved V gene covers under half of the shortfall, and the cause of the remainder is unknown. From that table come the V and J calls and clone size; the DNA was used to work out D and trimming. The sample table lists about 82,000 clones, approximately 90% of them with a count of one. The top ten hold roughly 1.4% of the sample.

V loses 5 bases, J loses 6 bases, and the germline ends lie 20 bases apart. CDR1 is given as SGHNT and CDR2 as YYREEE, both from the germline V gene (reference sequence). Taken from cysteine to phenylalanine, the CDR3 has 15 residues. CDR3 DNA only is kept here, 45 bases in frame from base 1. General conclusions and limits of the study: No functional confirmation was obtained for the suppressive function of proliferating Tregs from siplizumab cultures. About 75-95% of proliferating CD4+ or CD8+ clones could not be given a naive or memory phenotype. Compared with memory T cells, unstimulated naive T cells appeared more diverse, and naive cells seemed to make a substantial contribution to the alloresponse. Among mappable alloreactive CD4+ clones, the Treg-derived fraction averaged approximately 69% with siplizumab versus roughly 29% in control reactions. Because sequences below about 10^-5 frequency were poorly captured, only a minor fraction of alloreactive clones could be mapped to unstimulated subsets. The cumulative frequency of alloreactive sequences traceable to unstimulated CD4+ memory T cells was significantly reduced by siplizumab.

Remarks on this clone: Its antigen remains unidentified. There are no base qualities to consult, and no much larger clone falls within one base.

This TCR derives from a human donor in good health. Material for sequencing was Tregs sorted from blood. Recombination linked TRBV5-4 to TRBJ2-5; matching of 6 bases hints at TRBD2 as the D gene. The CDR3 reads CASRSGGNGRKTQYF. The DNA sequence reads TGTGCCAGCAGATCCGGGGGTAATGGTAGAAAGACCCAGTACTTC.